One TCR beta chain is described in this entry. The protocol was immunoSEQ multiplex PCR, while the TCRdb copy is restricted to in-frame clones and leaves out a portion. Of 300,000 to 400,000 clones listed, 75% to 90% are singletons. This sample was taken from a study of Ad26.COV2.S vaccination and SARS-CoV-2 variants. Treatment meaning: roughly 19 received Ad26.COV2.S at low or high dose, single or two shots; 5 received placebo; per-sample allocation not given. Vaccine and placebo recipients were sampled on day 63 after the first injection. The trim removed 0 bases at V and 3 bases at J, leaving 1 base unmatched. Looked up from germline, CDR1 is SGHTA and CDR2 is FQGNSA. CDR3 length: 14 amino acids.

The specimen was peripheral blood, collected in a trial of Ad26.COV2.S vaccine versus placebo. This TCR was recovered from a person between 18 and 65 years old who received the Ad26.COV2.S COVID-19 vaccine or a placebo. The J gene is TRBJ2-5, the V gene TRBV7-2; TRBD1 matches at 7 bases. This chain's CDR3 is CASSLAGTEETQYF. The DNA for the CDR3 is TGTGCCAGCAGCTTAGCGGGGACAGAAGAGACCCAGTACTTC. The full variable domain, with the rest looked up from reference TRBV7-2 and TRBJ2-5, is GAGVSQSPSNKVTEKGKDVELRCDPISGHTALYWYRQSLGQGLEFLIYFQGNSAPDKSGLPSDRFSAERTGGSVSTLTIQRTQQEDSAVYLCASSLAGTEETQYFGPGTRLLVL.